Presented here are 18 T cell receptor beta chains from one specimen sequenced in a study of blood T cell repertoires in COVID-19. Sequencing was performed with immunoSEQ multiplex PCR; in TCRdb, only in-frame clones are kept and a portion is missing. The sample consists of 150,000 to 200,000 clones, 75% to 95% of them appearing once. Sequenced: peripheral blood. The receptors stem from a man between 45 and 60 years old with acute or convalescent COVID-19.

The chain recombines TRBV14 with TRBJ1-5; no clear D gene. Germline assignment: CDR1 SGHDN and CDR2 FVKESK. This CDR3 is built from 13 residues. Trimming removed 2 bases at V and 4 bases at J, with 6 bases between. CDR3: CASSQTQNQPQHF. In DNA form, the CDR3 reads TGTGCCAGCAGCCAAACCCAGAATCAGCCCCAGCATTTT.

The chain is built from TRBV5-4 and TRBJ2-5; 7 bases fit TRBD1. The junction had 7 bases not matched to a gene; V was cut back by 4 bases and J by 4 bases. Looked up from germline, CDR1 is SGHNT and CDR2 is YYREEE (reference sequence). The CDR3 has 14 amino acids. CDR3 DNA sequence: TGTGCCAGCAGCCACGGACAGGTAGGAGAGACCCAGTACTTC. Translation gives CASSHGQVGETQYF.

This chain links TRBV3-1 (or the pseudogene TRBV3-2) with TRBJ1-1; D is ambiguous. This CDR3 contains 15 residues. V was trimmed by 1 base and J by 0 bases, leaving 9 bases between them. CDR1 and CDR2 (germline): LGHDT, YNNKEL (reference sequence). The CDR3 is CASSQAGAVNTEAFF. The CDR3, as DNA: TGTGCCAGCAGCCAAGCGGGAGCCGTGAACACTGAAGCTTTCTTT.

V usage is TRBV15 and J usage is TRBJ1-5; D is undetermined. The V and J ends lost 2 bases and 5 bases respectively, with 4 bases between them. CDR1 and CDR2 from the germline V gene are LNHNV and YYDKDF (reference sequence). The CDR3 contains 12 residues. CDR3 loop: CATSRPDQPQHF. As DNA, the CDR3 is TGTGCCACCAGCAGACCAGATCAGCCCCAGCATTTT.

The chain links TRBV2 to TRBJ2-1; D is possibly TRBD1 (6 bases). Germline CDR1 and CDR2: SNHLY and FYNNEI. The CDR3 consists of 15 residues. V gave up 1 base and J gave up 0 bases, with 7 bases separating them. The CDR3 sequence is CASSEVGGSYNEQFF. CDR3 bases: TGTGCCAGCAGTGAAGTAGGGGGCTCCTACAATGAGCAGTTCTTC. The variable domain in full, completed from reference TRBV2 and TRBJ2-1, reads EPEVTQTPSHQVTQMGQEVILRCVPISNHLYFYWYRQILGQKVEFLVSFYNNEISEKSEIFDDQFSVERPDGSNFTLKIRSTKLEDSAMYFCASSEVGGSYNEQFFGPGTRLTVL.

In DNA form, the CDR3 reads TGCAGCGTTGAAGGGGACACCTATGGCTACACCTTC. As protein: CSVEGDTYGYTF. The chain combines TRBV29-1 with TRBJ1-2; possible D gene TRBD1, 6 bases. The CDR3 is 12 residues long. Germline values: CDR1 SQVTM, CDR2 ANQGSEA. V was pared by 1 base and J by 4 bases, with 7 bases between.

This sequence joins TRBV28 and TRBJ1-2; 7 bases match TRBD1. The CDR3 spans 15 residues. The ends lost 2 bases at V and 8 bases at J; junction bases unmatched: 11. Germline CDR1 reads MDHEN; CDR2 reads SYDVKM. The CDR3 sequence is CASSLQDRSSGGYTF. The CDR3 coding sequence is TGTGCCAGCAGTTTACAGGACAGGTCTTCTGGGGGCTACACCTTC.

V is TRBV4-1 and J is TRBJ1-4; D is possibly TRBD1 (5 bases). V was clipped by 1 base and J by 5 bases, with 14 bases between them. The CDR3 runs 16 residues. The germline gives CDR1 MGHRA, CDR2 YSYEKL. In nucleotides, the CDR3 is TGCGCCAGCAGCCAAGTGCATCGGACACAGAATGAAAAACTGTTTTTT. Translating gives CASSQVHRTQNEKLFF.

V gene TRBV6-5 combines with J gene TRBJ1-4; 9 nucleotides align to TRBD1. CDR3 length: 14 residues. With 6 bases clipped from V and 7 bases from J, the junction kept 6 bases outside the gene matches. Germline values: CDR1 MNHEY, CDR2 SVGAGI. CDR3 in DNA: TGTGCCAGCAGCACAGGGGGCGGTGGTGAAAAACTGTTTTTT. Encoded protein: CASSTGGGGEKLFF.

This chain links TRBV7-3 with TRBJ2-3, with D maybe TRBD2 (5 bases). The V end lost 1 base, the J end lost 1 base, and 9 bases lay between the germline ends. This CDR3 is 15 amino acids long. Germline V gives CDR1 SGHTA, CDR2 FQGTGA. Here the CDR3 reads CASSLNGLRTDTQYF. DNA for the CDR3: TGTGCCAGCAGCTTAAACGGACTGCGCACAGATACGCAGTATTTT.

The count of this clone is one. This chain links TRBV5-1 with TRBJ2-7; 9 bases are a match to TRBD2. V was pared by 2 bases and J by 2 bases, with 5 bases of the junction left unmatched. CDR1 and CDR2 from the germline V gene are SGHRS and YFSETQ. This CDR3 contains 15 residues. The CDR3 DNA sequence: TGCGCCAGCAGCTTCGTGACTAGCGGAACCTACGAGCAGTACTTC. Amino acid sequence: CASSFVTSGTYEQYF.

This chain uses TRBV7-9 with TRBJ1-2; D unclear. The CDR3 consists of 14 residues. Germline V lookup: CDR1 SEHNR, CDR2 FQNEAQ (reference sequence). Trimming removed 5 bases at V and 6 bases at J, with 16 bases between. CDR3 sequence: CASSQKSLRDGYTF. The CDR3, as DNA: TGTGCCAGCAGCCAAAAGTCTCTCCGGGATGGCTACACCTTC.

V gene TRBV5-1 combines with J gene TRBJ2-6; D gene uncertain. Trimming cost V 2 bases and J 0 bases, with 6 bases left between them. The CDR3 runs 15 residues. Germline loops: CDR1 SGHRS, CDR2 YFSETQ. The CDR3 coding sequence is TGCGCCAGCAGCTTCTGGCCCTCTGGGGCCAACGTCCTGACTTTC. It translates to CASSFWPSGANVLTF.

CDR3 bases: TGTGCCAGCAGCTTATCAGGGGGGTTGTGGGATGAGCAGTTCTTC. Its translation is CASSLSGGLWDEQFF. The chain combines TRBV7-3 with TRBJ2-1, with a weak D call TRBD1 (7 bases). The V gene's germline CDR1 is SGHTA and CDR2 FQGTGA. Trimming shortened V by 2 bases and J by 8 bases, and 16 bases separated the two germline ends. This CDR3 region has 15 residues.

In DNA form, the CDR3 reads TGCGCCAGCAGCTCGGGACAGATGAACACTGAAGCTTTCTTT. It translates to CASSSGQMNTEAFF. The chain recombines TRBV5-1 with TRBJ1-1; 7 bases agree with TRBD1. J lost 0 bases, V lost 3 bases, and 2 bases had no gene match. The CDR3 extends over 14 amino acids. Germline lookup yields CDR1 SGHRS and CDR2 YFSETQ.

The V gene is TRBV5-1, the J gene TRBJ1-2; maybe TRBD1 (5 bases). Germline assignment: CDR1 SGHRS and CDR2 YFSETQ. Trimming pared 0 bases from V and 6 bases from J, leaving 18 bases between. The CDR3 extends over 16 amino acids. The CDR3: CASSLGRQTLINGYTF. CDR3 DNA: TGCGCCAGCAGCTTGGGAAGACAGACCTTAATTAATGGCTACACCTTC.

In regard to this clone: The same CDR3 also results from other DNA sequences found in this sample. The chain carries TRBV5-1 and TRBJ2-1; 15 nucleotides match TRBD2. Germline CDR1 SGHRS, CDR2 YFSETQ. Trimming removed 4 bases from V and 7 bases from J; junction bases left unmatched: 9. This CDR3 comprises 17 residues. DNA of the CDR3: TGCGCCAGCAGCCCGGGACTAGCGGGGGGTAGGGGAAATGAGCAGTTCTTC. Its translation: CASSPGLAGGRGNEQFF.

V and J are TRBV28 and TRBJ2-1, with 10 nucleotides matching TRBD2. V lost 6 bases to trimming and J lost 9 bases; unmatched junction nucleotides: 11. CDR3 length: 15 amino acids. Per the germline V gene, CDR1 is MDHEN and CDR2 is SYDVKM. Here the CDR3 reads CASRVLSGRAVEQFF. The CDR3 DNA sequence: TGTGCCAGCAGGGTTCTAAGCGGGAGGGCCGTTGAGCAGTTCTTC. The variable domain in full, with the rest retrieved from reference TRBV28 and TRBJ2-1, is DVKVTQSSRYLVKRTGEKVFLECVQDMDHENMFWYRQDPGLGLRLIYFSYDVKMKEKGDIPEGYSVSREKKERFSLILESASTNQTSMYLCASRVLSGRAVEQFFGPGTRLTVL.